These 21 T cell receptor beta chains were all obtained from the same sample, sequenced in a study of blood T cell repertoires in COVID-19. Measured with immunoSEQ multiplex PCR; TCRdb has only the in-frame clones, and not every one. The sample consists of 200,000 or so clones, roughly 79% of them appearing once. Sequenced material: peripheral blood. The origin of the receptors is a woman of 80 years or more with COVID-19, enrolled during active disease.

The CDR3 sequence is CAISDKYEQYF. As DNA, the CDR3 is TGTGCCATCAGCGACAAGTACGAGCAGTACTTC. This chain joins TRBV10-3 and TRBJ2-7, with unresolved D. The CDR3 runs to 11 residues. In germline, CDR1 is ENHRY, CDR2 SYGVKD. V was shortened by 6 bases and J by 4 bases, with 7 bases between the two germline ends.

V gene TRBV7-8 combines with J gene TRBJ2-2; a weak D match, TRBD2 (5 bases). Germline lookup yields CDR1 SGHVS and CDR2 FQNEAQ. V dropped 2 bases and J dropped 3 bases, with 16 bases sitting between them. CDR3 length: 17 amino acids. The DNA for the CDR3 is TGTGCCAGCAGCTTAAGAACGGGAAGTGAGGACACCGGGGAGCTGTTTTTT. Translation gives CASSLRTGSEDTGELFF. The complete variable domain, with remaining parts taken from reference TRBV7-8 and TRBJ2-2, reads GAGVSQSPRYKVAKRGQDVALRCDPISGHVSLFWYQQALGQGPEFLTYFQNEAQLDKSGLPSDRFFAERPEGSVSTLKIQRTQQEDSAVYLCASSLRTGSEDTGELFFGEGSRLTVL.

This chain links TRBV28 with TRBJ2-3, with D perhaps matching TRBD1 (5 bases). CDR3 size: 14 residues. V lost 7 bases and J lost 7, with 18 bases in between. Germline CDR1 is MDHEN and CDR2 is SYDVKM. CDR3 region: CASKFASPGNTQYF. In nucleotides, the CDR3 is TGTGCCAGCAAATTCGCCAGTCCAGGGAATACGCAGTATTTT.

The chain combines TRBV28 with TRBJ1-2; D is unresolved. V lost 2 bases, J lost 4 bases, and 14 bases lay in between. This CDR3 has 15 residues. The germline V gene encodes CDR1 MDHEN and CDR2 SYDVKM. CDR3 in amino acids: CASSLSLLNSYGYTF. In DNA form, the CDR3 reads TGTGCCAGCAGTTTAAGTCTCCTGAACAGCTATGGCTACACCTTC.

This chain joins TRBV7-8 and TRBJ1-5, with 7 nucleotides matching TRBD1. The V and J ends lost 0 bases and 3 bases, in that order; junction bases with no gene match: 8. CDR1 SGHVS and CDR2 FQNEAQ come from the germline V gene. The CDR3 is 17 residues long. CDR3 in DNA: TGTGCCAGCAGCTTAGCGTATGGCCAGGGGGTCAATCAGCCCCAGCATTTT. Its protein is CASSLAYGQGVNQPQHF.

V usage is TRBV2 and J usage is TRBJ2-3, with D perhaps matching TRBD2 (5 bases). There are 15 residues in the CDR3. Germline V gene sequence: CDR1 SNHLY, CDR2 FYNNEI. V was clipped by 3 bases and J by 6 bases, with 16 bases between them. The CDR3 bases are TGTGCCAGCAGTGATGAGCGGAGTGGGAGCGATACGCAGTATTTT. Protein sequence: CASSDERSGSDTQYF.

The sample holds one count of this clone. This rearrangement joins TRBV12-2 to TRBJ2-3; the table's TRBD1 call for D was not verified on the DNA. TRBV12-2 is marked as a pseudogene. The CDR3 consists of 16 residues. CDR3 bases: TGTGCAAGTCGCTTACTCAAGACAGGGGCCACAGATACGCAGTATTTT. Its translation is CASRLLKTGATDTQYF.

This clone has more than one count but fewer than ten. The chain carries TRBV7-9 and TRBJ1-1; 8 bases are shared with TRBD1. Germline trimming cut 5 bases from V and 4 bases from J; bases unmatched to any gene: 6. CDR1 and CDR2 from the germline V gene are SEHNR and FQNEAQ (reference sequence). The CDR3 extends over 14 amino acids. The CDR3, as DNA: TGTGCCAGCAGCAAAGGACAGGGCGGCACTGAAGCTTTCTTT. Its translation: CASSKGQGGTEAFF.

The chain carries TRBV7-9 and TRBJ1-5; TRBD1 aligns across 7 bases. V dropped 4 bases and J dropped 2; count of bases not matched to a gene: 2. This CDR3 has 14 amino acids. Germline V lookup: CDR1 SEHNR, CDR2 FQNEAQ (reference sequence). The DNA of the CDR3 is TGTGCCAGCAGCTCGCAGGGGGGCAATCAGCCCCAGCATTTT. Translation: CASSSQGGNQPQHF.

This clone has a handful of counts. This chain's CDR3 is CASSLDSFGNQPQHF. In DNA, the CDR3 is TGTGCCAGTAGTCTCGACAGCTTTGGCAATCAGCCCCAGCATTTT. V is TRBV19 and J is TRBJ1-5; TRBD1 is a possible D gene (5 bases). This CDR3 spans 15 amino acids. Per germline, CDR1 LNHDA and CDR2 SQIVND (reference sequence). V gave up 5 bases and J gave up 2 bases, with 13 bases separating them.

The genes are TRBV27 and TRBJ2-3, with TRBD2 matching over 12 bases. CDR1 is MNHEY and CDR2 is SMNVEV in the germline V gene (reference sequence). V dropped 5 bases and J dropped 3; count of bases not matched to a gene: 6. There are 16 residues in the CDR3. The DNA for the CDR3 is TGTGCCAGCAGTCCCAGACTAGCGGGAGCGACAGATACGCAGTATTTT. This encodes CASSPRLAGATDTQYF.

J is TRBJ2-2 and V is TRBV5-1; 9 bases are a match to TRBD1. Trimming removed 3 bases from V and 0 bases from J; junction bases left unmatched: 15. Per germline, CDR1 SGHRS and CDR2 YFSETQ. This CDR3 has 20 amino acids. CDR3 loop: CASSYQPGTGISPNTGELFF. For the CDR3, the DNA is TGCGCCAGCAGCTACCAACCCGGGACAGGGATTTCCCCGAACACCGGGGAGCTGTTTTTT.

The chain couples TRBV7-2 to TRBJ1-3; 10 bases are a match to TRBD1. Germline CDR1 is SGHTA and CDR2 is FQGNSA. Unmatched junction bases numbered 8, after V lost 1 base and J lost 2 bases. The CDR3 covers 18 residues. The CDR3 DNA follows: TGTGCCAGCAGCTTAGACCAGCCCGGGACAGGGGCTGGAAACACCATATATTTT. Amino acid sequence: CASSLDQPGTGAGNTIYF.

V and J are TRBV11-1 and TRBJ2-1; D is possibly TRBD2 (7 bases). CDR3 length: 14 amino acids. V was shortened by 11 bases and J by 8 bases, with 22 bases between the two germline ends. Germline lookup yields CDR1 SGHAT and CDR2 FQDESV (reference sequence). The CDR3 DNA reads TGTGCCGGCGGGGGTGTGGGCGGGGGCGATGAGCAGTTCTTC. This encodes CAGGGVGGGDEQFF.

The V call is TRBV27, the J call TRBJ1-2, with D tentatively TRBD1 (5 bases). Trimming stripped 6 bases from V and 6 bases from J, with 11 bases between. This CDR3 spans 12 amino acids. CDR1 and CDR2 from the germline V gene are MNHEY and SMNVEV (reference sequence). The CDR3 nucleotides read TGTGCCAGCAGGAAGGGGTACGATGGCTACACCTTC. This translates into CASRKGYDGYTF.

The J gene is TRBJ2-7, the V gene TRBV7-6; unclear D gene. V dropped 0 bases and J dropped 2 bases, with 14 bases sitting between them. The CDR3 spans 16 residues. CDR1 is SGHVS, CDR2 FNYEAQ, per germline. The CDR3 region is CASSLAFGLDTYEQYF. CDR3 sequence (DNA): TGTGCCAGCAGCTTAGCATTTGGGCTGGATACCTACGAGCAGTACTTC.

In this sample, this clone turned up a few times. CDR3 DNA sequence: TGTGCCAGCAGCCAAGTTCTGGGGGCGCCGGGGTTCTTC. Its protein is CASSQVLGAPGFF. The rearrangement joins TRBV3-1 (or the pseudogene TRBV3-2) to TRBJ2-1, with D maybe TRBD1 (6 bases). The CDR3 is 13 residues long. Trimming removed 1 base at V and 15 bases at J, with 16 bases between. Germline V CDR1 and CDR2: LGHDT, YNNKEL (reference sequence).

The V call is TRBV6-6, the J call TRBJ1-2; tentatively, D is TRBD1 (6 bases). Trimming shortened V by 3 bases and J by 5 bases, and 19 bases separated the two germline ends. Germline V gene lookup returns CDR1 MNHNY and CDR2 SVGAGI (reference sequence). The CDR3 spans 16 residues. CDR3: CASSYGGALRIYGYTF. In nucleotides, the CDR3 is TGTGCCAGCAGTTATGGGGGGGCCCTAAGGATTTATGGCTACACCTTC.

This clone was observed once. This chain links TRBV5-1 with TRBJ2-7; 8 bases map to TRBD2. Germline CDR1 SGHRS, CDR2 YFSETQ. The CDR3 is made up of 17 amino acids. V lost 0 bases to trimming and J lost 2 bases; unmatched junction nucleotides: 10. This CDR3 is CASSLAFASGSAYEQYF. The CDR3 DNA sequence: TGCGCCAGCAGCTTGGCTTTTGCAAGCGGGAGTGCCTACGAGCAGTACTTC.

The genes are TRBV20-1 and TRBJ1-1, with TRBD1 identical over 8 bases. After removal of 5 bases from V and 11 bases from J, the junction contained 7 bases not matched to a gene. Per germline, CDR1 DFQATT and CDR2 SNEGSKA (reference sequence). The length of the CDR3 is 11 residues. DNA of the CDR3: TGCAGTGCTTTAGGACAGGGTGAGGCTTTCTTT. Amino acid sequence: CSALGQGEAFF.

V gene TRBV5-5 combines with J gene TRBJ2-3, with 8 bases that match TRBD2. The ends lost 1 base at V and 2 bases at J; junction bases unmatched: 3. From germline, CDR1 is SGHKS and CDR2 YYEKEE (reference sequence). The CDR3 extends over 15 amino acids. The CDR3: CASSLQREITDTQYF. CDR3 nucleotides: TGTGCCAGCAGCTTGCAGCGGGAGATCACAGATACGCAGTATTTT.